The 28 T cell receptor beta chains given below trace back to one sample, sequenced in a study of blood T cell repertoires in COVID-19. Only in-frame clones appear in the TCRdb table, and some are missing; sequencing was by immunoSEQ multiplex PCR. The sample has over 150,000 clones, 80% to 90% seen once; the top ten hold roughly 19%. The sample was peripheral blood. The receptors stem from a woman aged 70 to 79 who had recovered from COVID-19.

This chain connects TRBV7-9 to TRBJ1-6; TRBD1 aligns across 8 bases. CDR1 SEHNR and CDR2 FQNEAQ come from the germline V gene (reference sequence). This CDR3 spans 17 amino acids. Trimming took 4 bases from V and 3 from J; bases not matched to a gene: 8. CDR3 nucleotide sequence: TGTGCCAGCAGCTCAGGACAGGGCTGGGGCTATAATTCACCCCTCCACTTT. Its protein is CASSSGQGWGYNSPLHF.

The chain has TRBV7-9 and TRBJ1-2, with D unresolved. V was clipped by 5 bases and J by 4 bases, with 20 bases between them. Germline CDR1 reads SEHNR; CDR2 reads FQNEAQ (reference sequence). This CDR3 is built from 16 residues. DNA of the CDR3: TGTGCCAGCAGCCCCCTTCCGACCCCAGGCTCCTATGGCTACACCTTC. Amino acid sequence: CASSPLPTPGSYGYTF.

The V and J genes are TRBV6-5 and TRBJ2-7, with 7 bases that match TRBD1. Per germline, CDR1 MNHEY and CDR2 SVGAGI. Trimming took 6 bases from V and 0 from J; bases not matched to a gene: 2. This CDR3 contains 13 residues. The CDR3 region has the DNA TGTGCCAGCAGAGGACAGGACTCCTACGAGCAGTACTTC. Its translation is CASRGQDSYEQYF.

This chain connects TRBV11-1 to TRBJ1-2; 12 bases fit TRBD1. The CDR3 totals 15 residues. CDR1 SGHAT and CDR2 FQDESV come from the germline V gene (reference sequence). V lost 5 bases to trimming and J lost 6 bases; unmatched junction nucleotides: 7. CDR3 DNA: TGTGCCAGCAGCCCCCGGGGACAGGGGGCGAATGGCTACACCTTC. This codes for CASSPRGQGANGYTF.

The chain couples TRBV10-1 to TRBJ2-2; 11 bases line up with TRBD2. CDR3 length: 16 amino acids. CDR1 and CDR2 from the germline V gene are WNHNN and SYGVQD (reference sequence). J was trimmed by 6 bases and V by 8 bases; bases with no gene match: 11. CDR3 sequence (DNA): TGCGCCAGCGGGCCCACTAGCGGGAGACTACCCGGGGAGCTGTTTTTT. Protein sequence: CASGPTSGRLPGELFF.

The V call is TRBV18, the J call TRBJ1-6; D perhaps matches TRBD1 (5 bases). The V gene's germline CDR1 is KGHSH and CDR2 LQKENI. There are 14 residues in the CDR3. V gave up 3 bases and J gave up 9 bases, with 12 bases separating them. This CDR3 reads CASSPVERGSPLHF. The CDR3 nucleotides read TGTGCCAGCTCACCTGTGGAAAGGGGTTCACCCCTCCACTTT.

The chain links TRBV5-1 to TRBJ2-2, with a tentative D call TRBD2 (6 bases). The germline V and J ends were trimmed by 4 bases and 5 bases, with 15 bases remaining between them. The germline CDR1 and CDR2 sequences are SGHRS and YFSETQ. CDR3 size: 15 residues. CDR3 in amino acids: CASSTTAGPTGELFF. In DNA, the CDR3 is TGCGCCAGCAGCACCACAGCGGGTCCAACCGGGGAGCTGTTTTTT.

CDR3 sequence reads: CASSEQVPNYGYTF. The CDR3 DNA reads TGTGCCAGCAGTGAACAGGTTCCCAACTATGGCTACACCTTC. The J gene is TRBJ1-2, the V gene TRBV6-1; D is ambiguous. Deletions cut 2 bases from V and 2 bases from J, with 9 bases between. Germline loops: CDR1 MNHNS, CDR2 SASEGT. The CDR3 loop spans 14 amino acids.

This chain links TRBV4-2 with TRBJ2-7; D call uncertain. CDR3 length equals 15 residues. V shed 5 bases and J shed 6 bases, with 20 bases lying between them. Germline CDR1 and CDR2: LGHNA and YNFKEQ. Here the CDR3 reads CASSLMAQPLGEQYF. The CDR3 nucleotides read TGTGCCAGCAGCTTGATGGCACAGCCTTTGGGCGAGCAGTACTTC.

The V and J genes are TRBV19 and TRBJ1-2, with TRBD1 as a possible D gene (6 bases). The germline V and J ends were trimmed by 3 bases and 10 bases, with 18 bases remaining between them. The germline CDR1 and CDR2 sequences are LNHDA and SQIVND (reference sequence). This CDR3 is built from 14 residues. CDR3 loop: CASSIRQARGTYTF. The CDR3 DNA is TGTGCCAGTAGTATCCGGCAGGCCAGGGGTACCTACACCTTC.

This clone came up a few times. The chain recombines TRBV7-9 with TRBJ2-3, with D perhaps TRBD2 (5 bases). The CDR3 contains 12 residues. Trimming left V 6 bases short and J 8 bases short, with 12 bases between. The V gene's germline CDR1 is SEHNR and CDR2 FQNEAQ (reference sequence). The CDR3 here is CASSPDRGTQYF. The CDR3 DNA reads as TGTGCCAGCAGTCCGGACCGGGGTACGCAGTATTTT.

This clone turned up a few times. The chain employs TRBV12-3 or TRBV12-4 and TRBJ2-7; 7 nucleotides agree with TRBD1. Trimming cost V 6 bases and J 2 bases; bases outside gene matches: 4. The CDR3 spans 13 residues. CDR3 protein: CASRRDSPYEQYF. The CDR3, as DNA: TGTGCCAGCAGACGGGACAGCCCCTACGAGCAGTACTTC.

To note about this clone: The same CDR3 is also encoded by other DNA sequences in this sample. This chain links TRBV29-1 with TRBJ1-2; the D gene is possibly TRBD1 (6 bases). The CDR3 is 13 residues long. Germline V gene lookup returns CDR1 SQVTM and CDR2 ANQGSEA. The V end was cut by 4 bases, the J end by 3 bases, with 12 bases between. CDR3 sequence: CSVVGQGHYGYTF. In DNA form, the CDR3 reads TGCAGCGTTGTTGGCCAGGGGCACTATGGCTACACCTTC.

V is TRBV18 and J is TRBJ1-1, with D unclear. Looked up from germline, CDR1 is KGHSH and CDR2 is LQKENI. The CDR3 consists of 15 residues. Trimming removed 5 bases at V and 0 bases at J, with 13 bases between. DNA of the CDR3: TGTGCCAGCTCATCGTACCGGGAATTGAACACTGAAGCTTTCTTT. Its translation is CASSSYRELNTEAFF.

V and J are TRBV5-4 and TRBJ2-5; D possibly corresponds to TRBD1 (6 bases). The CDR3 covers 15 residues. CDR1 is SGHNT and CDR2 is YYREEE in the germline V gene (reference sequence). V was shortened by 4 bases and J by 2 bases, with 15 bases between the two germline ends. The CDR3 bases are TGTGCCAGCAGCGCCAATCGACAGGATCAAGAGACCCAGTACTTC. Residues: CASSANRQDQETQYF.

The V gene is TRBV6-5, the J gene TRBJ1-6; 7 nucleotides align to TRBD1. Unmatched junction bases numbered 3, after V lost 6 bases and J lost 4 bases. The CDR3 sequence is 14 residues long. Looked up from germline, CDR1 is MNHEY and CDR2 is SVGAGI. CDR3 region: CASRKGQYNSPLHF. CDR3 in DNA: TGTGCCAGCAGAAAGGGACAGTATAATTCACCCCTCCACTTT.

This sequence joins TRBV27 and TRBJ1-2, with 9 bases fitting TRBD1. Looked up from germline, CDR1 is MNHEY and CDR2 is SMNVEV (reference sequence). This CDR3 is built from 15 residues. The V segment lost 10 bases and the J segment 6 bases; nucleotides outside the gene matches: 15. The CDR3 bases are TGTGCCACAGCACGGTGGGGACAGGGTTTCGATGGCTACACCTTC. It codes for CATARWGQGFDGYTF.

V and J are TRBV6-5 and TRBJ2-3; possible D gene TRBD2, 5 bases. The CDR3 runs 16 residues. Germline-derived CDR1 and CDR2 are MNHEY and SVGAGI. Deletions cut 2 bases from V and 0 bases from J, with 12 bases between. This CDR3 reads CASSYNWRASTDTQYF. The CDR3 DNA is TGTGCCAGCAGTTACAATTGGCGGGCAAGCACAGATACGCAGTATTTT.

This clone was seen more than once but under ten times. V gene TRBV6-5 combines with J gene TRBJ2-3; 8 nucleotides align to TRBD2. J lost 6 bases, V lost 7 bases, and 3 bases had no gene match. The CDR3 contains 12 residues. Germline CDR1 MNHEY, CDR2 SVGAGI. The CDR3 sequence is CASTPGGDTQYF. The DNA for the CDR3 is TGTGCCAGCACGCCGGGGGGGGATACGCAGTATTTT.

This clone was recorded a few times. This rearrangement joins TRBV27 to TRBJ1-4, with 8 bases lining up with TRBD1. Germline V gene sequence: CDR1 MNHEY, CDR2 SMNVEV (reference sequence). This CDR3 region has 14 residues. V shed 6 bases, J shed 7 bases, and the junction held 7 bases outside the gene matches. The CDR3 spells CASSLDRVSEKLFF. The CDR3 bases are TGTGCCAGCAGCCTGGACAGGGTTTCTGAAAAACTGTTTTTT.

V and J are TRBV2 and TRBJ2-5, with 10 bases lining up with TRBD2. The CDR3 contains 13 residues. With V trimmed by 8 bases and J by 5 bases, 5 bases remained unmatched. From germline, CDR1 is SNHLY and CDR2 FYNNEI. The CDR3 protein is CASWASGSETQYF. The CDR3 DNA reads TGTGCCAGCTGGGCTAGCGGGAGTGAGACCCAGTACTTC.

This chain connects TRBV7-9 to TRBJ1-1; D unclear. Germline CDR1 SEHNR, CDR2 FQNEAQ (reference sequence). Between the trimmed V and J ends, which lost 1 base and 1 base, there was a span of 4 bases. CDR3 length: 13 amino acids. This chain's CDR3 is CASSLVKNTEAFF. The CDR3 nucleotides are TGTGCCAGCAGCTTAGTTAAGAACACTGAAGCTTTCTTT.

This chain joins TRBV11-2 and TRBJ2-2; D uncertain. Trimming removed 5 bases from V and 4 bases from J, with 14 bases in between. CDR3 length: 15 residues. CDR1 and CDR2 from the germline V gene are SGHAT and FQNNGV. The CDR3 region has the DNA TGTGCCAGCAGCCCGGCCCGACGAGGCACCGGGGAGCTGTTTTTT. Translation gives CASSPARRGTGELFF. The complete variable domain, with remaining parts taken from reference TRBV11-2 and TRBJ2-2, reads EAGVAQSPRYKIIEKRQSVAFWCNPISGHATLYWYQQILGQGPKLLIQFQNNGVVDDSQLPKDRFSAERLKGVDSTLKIQPAKLEDSAVYLCASSPARRGTGELFFGEGSRLTVL.

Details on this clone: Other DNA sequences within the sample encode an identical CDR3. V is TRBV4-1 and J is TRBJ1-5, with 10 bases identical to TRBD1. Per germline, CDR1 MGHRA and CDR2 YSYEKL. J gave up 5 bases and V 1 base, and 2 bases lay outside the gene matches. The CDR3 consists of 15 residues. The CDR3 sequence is CASSQGDRGHQPQHF. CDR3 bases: TGCGCCAGCAGCCAAGGGGACAGGGGCCATCAGCCCCAGCATTTT.

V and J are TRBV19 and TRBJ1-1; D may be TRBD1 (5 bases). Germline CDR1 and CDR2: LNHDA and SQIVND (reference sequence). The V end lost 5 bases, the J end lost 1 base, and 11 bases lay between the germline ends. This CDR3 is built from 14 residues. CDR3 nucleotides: TGTGCCAGTAGTCACCAGGGTTCGAACACTGAAGCTTTCTTT. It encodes CASSHQGSNTEAFF.

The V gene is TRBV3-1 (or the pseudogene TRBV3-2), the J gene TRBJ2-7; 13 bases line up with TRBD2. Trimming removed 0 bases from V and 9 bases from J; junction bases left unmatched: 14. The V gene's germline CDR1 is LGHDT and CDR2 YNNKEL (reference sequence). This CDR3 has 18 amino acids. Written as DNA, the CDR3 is TGTGCCAGCAGCCAAGATGGCCCGGGACTAGCGGGGAGCGGCTCGCAGTACTTC. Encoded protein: CASSQDGPGLAGSGSQYF.

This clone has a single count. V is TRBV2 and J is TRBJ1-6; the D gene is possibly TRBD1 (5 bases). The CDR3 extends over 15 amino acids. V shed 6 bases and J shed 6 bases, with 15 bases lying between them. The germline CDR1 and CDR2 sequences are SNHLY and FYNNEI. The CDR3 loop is CASSLGGGGNSPLHF. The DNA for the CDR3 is TGTGCCAGCAGCCTCGGTGGGGGGGGTAATTCACCCCTCCACTTT.

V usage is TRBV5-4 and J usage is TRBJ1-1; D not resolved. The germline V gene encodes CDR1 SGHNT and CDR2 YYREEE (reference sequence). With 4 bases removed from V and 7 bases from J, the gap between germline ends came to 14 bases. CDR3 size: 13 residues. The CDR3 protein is CASSPGWEYEAFF. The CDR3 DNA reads TGTGCCAGCAGCCCGGGGTGGGAATATGAAGCTTTCTTT.